One sample yielded the 21 T cell receptor beta chains listed below, sequenced in a study of beta chain features in type 1 diabetes. Study-level findings and limits: A moderate, significant TCRB CDR3 shortening appeared in type 1 diabetes across four CD4+ subsets.

Which antigens these TCRs recognize remains unknown. Reverse transcribing all isolated RNA meant expressed TCRB transcripts were sequenced. Repertoires were generated with immunoSEQ multiplex PCR, while TCRdb's copy carries only in-frame clones and drops some. The data contain some 660,000 clones, roughly an eighth of them singletons. The specimen sequenced was naive CD4+ T cells from blood. Receptors originate from a man aged 18 to 35 with type 1 diabetes.

This clone has only a few counts. The chain couples TRBV7-2 to TRBJ2-3; no firm D call. The CDR3 is 13 amino acids. Germline-derived CDR1 and CDR2 are SGHTA and FQGNSA. The V gene lost 3 bases and the J gene lost 3 bases, with 7 bases spanning the gap. CDR3 sequence: CASSFGPTDTQYF. The CDR3 bases are TGTGCCAGCAGCTTCGGACCTACAGATACGCAGTATTTT.

The rearrangement uses TRBV7-7 and TRBJ2-3; tentative D call: TRBD1 (6 bases). The CDR3 is 14 residues long. Per germline, CDR1 SSHAT and CDR2 FNYEAQ (reference sequence). The DNA of the CDR3 is TGTGCTAGTAGCACGGGACAAAGCACAGATACGCAGTATTTT. It encodes CASSTGQSTDTQYF.

This clone was observed a handful of times. This chain links TRBV11-2 with TRBJ1-2; D is undetermined. The CDR3 extends over 14 amino acids. V lost 3 bases and J 5 bases, leaving 13 bases between the germline ends. The germline gives CDR1 SGHAT, CDR2 FQNNGV. The CDR3 coding sequence is TGTGCCAGCAGCTTGGGCCCTACCCAGTATGGCTACACCTTC. It translates to CASSLGPTQYGYTF. The complete variable domain, with remaining parts taken from reference TRBV11-2 and TRBJ1-2, reads EAGVAQSPRYKIIEKRQSVAFWCNPISGHATLYWYQQILGQGPKLLIQFQNNGVVDDSQLPKDRFSAERLKGVDSTLKIQPAKLEDSAVYLCASSLGPTQYGYTFGSGTRLTVV.

There are a few counts of this clone. Germline and junction disagree at one end, which may indicate a read error. This sequence joins TRBV7-7 and TRBJ2-5, with D possibly TRBD1 on 5 matching bases. Germline CDR1 SSHAT, CDR2 FNYEAQ (reference sequence). This CDR3 comprises 14 residues. In nucleotides, the CDR3 is TGTGCTAGCAGCTCCACTTTAGGGGTAGAGACCCAGTACTTC. This gives the protein CASSSTLGVETQYF.

The chain combines TRBV19 with TRBJ2-2; D is tentatively TRBD1 or TRBD2 (5 bases each). The V gene's germline CDR1 is LNHDA and CDR2 SQIVND (reference sequence). The length of the CDR3 is 14 residues. Trimming left V 6 bases short and J 5 bases short, with 13 bases between. The CDR3 DNA reads as TGTGCCAGTAGACCGGGACGTACGACCGGGGAGCTGTTTTTT. Amino acid sequence: CASRPGRTTGELFF. The full variable domain, rest sourced from reference TRBV19 and TRBJ2-2, is DGGITQSPKYLFRKEGQNVTLSCEQNLNHDAMYWYRQDPGQGLRLIYYSQIVNDFQKGDIAEGYSVSREKKESFPLTVTSAQKNPTAFYLCASRPGRTTGELFFGEGSRLTVL.

As for this clone: The sample contains more than one DNA sequence encoding this CDR3. CDR3 DNA sequence: TGTGCCAGCAGTTCGGACAACTATGGCTACACCTTC. It specifies CASSSDNYGYTF. The V call is TRBV6-5, the J call TRBJ1-2; no firm D call. Germline loops: CDR1 MNHEY, CDR2 SVGAGI. V lost 4 bases to trimming and J lost 2 bases, with 5 bases between them. This CDR3 is 12 amino acids long.

The V gene is TRBV10-3, the J gene TRBJ2-5; tentatively, D is TRBD2 (5 bases). The CDR3 length is 13 residues. Germline V gene sequence: CDR1 ENHRY, CDR2 SYGVKD. Trimming removed 2 bases at V and 2 bases at J, with 6 bases between. The CDR3 region is CAISEGRQETQYF. CDR3 DNA sequence: TGTGCCATCAGTGAGGGGAGACAAGAGACCCAGTACTTC.

This clone was observed a few times. This rearrangement joins TRBV6-6 to TRBJ2-1, with 9 nucleotides matching TRBD1. CDR1 is MNHNY, CDR2 SVGAGI, per germline (reference sequence). V shed 1 base and J 5 bases; nucleotides not matched to a gene: 6. The CDR3 is made up of 16 amino acids. The CDR3 DNA sequence: TGTGCCAGCAGTTACTTTGGACAGGGGCGCCACAATGAGCAGTTCTTC. Its protein is CASSYFGQGRHNEQFF.

V usage is TRBV4-1 and J usage is TRBJ1-5; no clear D. Germline values: CDR1 MGHRA, CDR2 YSYEKL. The CDR3 runs 14 residues. Trimming cost V 3 bases and J 6 bases, with 12 bases left between them. The CDR3 protein is CASSQIFGGQPQHF. DNA for the CDR3: TGCGCCAGCAGCCAGATCTTCGGCGGTCAGCCCCAGCATTTT.

This clone appeared a few times. This chain uses TRBV5-4 with TRBJ2-1; 10 bases fit TRBD1. CDR3 length equals 15 residues. Germline loops: CDR1 SGHNT, CDR2 YYREEE (reference sequence). J lost 9 bases, V lost 4 bases, and 10 bases had no gene match. The CDR3 loop reads CASSPKDRGESEQFF. CDR3 nucleotide sequence: TGTGCCAGCAGCCCCAAGGACAGGGGGGAGAGTGAGCAGTTCTTC.

J is TRBJ2-3 and V is TRBV5-1; D ambiguous. The V end lost 3 bases, the J end lost 1 base, and 15 bases lay between the germline ends. CDR3 length: 16 residues. CDR1 is SGHRS and CDR2 is YFSETQ in the germline V gene. DNA of the CDR3: TGCGCCAGCAGCTCGACCTTAGTTCTAGGCACAGATACGCAGTATTTT. Amino acid sequence: CASSSTLVLGTDTQYF.

This clone appeared a few times. The DNA for the CDR3 is TGTGCCTGGAGTGCGGGGCCGGCGAACACCGGGGAGCTGTTTTTT. It yields the protein CAWSAGPANTGELFF. The chain joins TRBV30 to TRBJ2-2, with D perhaps being TRBD1 or TRBD2 (5 bases each). Germline CDR1 GTSNPN, CDR2 SVGIG (reference sequence). Trimming removed 1 base at V and 0 bases at J, with 9 bases between. The CDR3 is made up of 15 amino acids.

The J gene is TRBJ2-1, the V gene TRBV28; 7 bases line up with TRBD2. V lost 4 bases and J lost 9; bases outside the gene matches: 9. The CDR3 is 14 residues long. The germline gives CDR1 MDHEN, CDR2 SYDVKM. The CDR3 region is CASSSTAGVSEQFF. CDR3 sequence (DNA): TGTGCCAGCAGTTCCACCGCGGGAGTTAGTGAGCAGTTCTTC.

The CDR3 sequence: CASSYRPFSYNEQFF. In DNA form, the CDR3 reads TGTGCCAGCAGTTACCGACCCTTCTCCTACAATGAGCAGTTCTTC. The genes are TRBV6-5 and TRBJ2-1; D not certain. V was pared by 2 bases and J by 0 bases, with 8 bases between. Germline lookup yields CDR1 MNHEY and CDR2 SVGAGI. This CDR3 has 15 amino acids.

Only a few counts were recorded for this clone. The chain uses TRBV9 and TRBJ2-1; D is undetermined. The CDR3 is 13 residues long. V lost 0 bases and J lost 5, with 6 bases in between. Germline V CDR1 and CDR2: SGDLS, YYNGEE. The CDR3 loop is CASSVARNNEQFF. For the CDR3, the DNA is TGTGCCAGCAGCGTAGCTCGTAACAATGAGCAGTTCTTC.

This clone showed up just a few times. The gene calls are TRBV7-9 and TRBJ1-3; D might be TRBD1 (5 bases). Germline lookup yields CDR1 SEHNR and CDR2 FQNEAQ (reference sequence). V was trimmed by 3 bases and J by 2 bases, leaving 17 bases between them. The CDR3 is made up of 17 amino acids. The CDR3 reads CASSFRPGTAAGNTIYF. CDR3 DNA: TGTGCCAGCAGCTTCCGCCCCGGGACGGCGGCTGGAAACACCATATATTTT.

This clone was observed a handful of times. This rearrangement joins TRBV7-9 to TRBJ2-5, with D unclear. The V and J ends lost 2 bases and 5 bases respectively, with 9 bases between them. Looked up from germline, CDR1 is SEHNR and CDR2 is FQNEAQ (reference sequence). This CDR3 spans 13 amino acids. The CDR3 DNA is TGTGCCAGCAGCTTAAGGTTGGGGGAGACCCAGTACTTC. Its translation: CASSLRLGETQYF.

There are a few counts of this clone. The rearrangement links TRBV11-2 to TRBJ2-5, with D uncertain. CDR3 size: 13 residues. Trimming took 5 bases from V and 2 from J, leaving 9 bases between them. CDR1 SGHAT and CDR2 FQNNGV come from the germline V gene. Here the CDR3 DNA reads TGTGCCAGCAGCCCGACACCTCAAGAGACCCAGTACTTC. Translation gives CASSPTPQETQYF.

V gene TRBV9 combines with J gene TRBJ2-2, with a possible D match to TRBD2 (8 bases). Germline values: CDR1 SGDLS, CDR2 YYNGEE. The germline V and J ends were trimmed by 1 base and 6 bases, with 19 bases remaining between them. CDR3 length equals 17 residues. The CDR3 DNA is TGTGCCAGCAGCGTAACGGGAGGGTCTACAGGGGCCGGGGAGCTGTTTTTT. Translated, it gives CASSVTGGSTGAGELFF.

The V gene is TRBV29-1, the J gene TRBJ2-5, with 7 positions matching TRBD1. This CDR3 has 16 amino acids. Germline assignment: CDR1 SQVTM and CDR2 ANQGSEA. V trimming: 3 bases; J trimming: 5 bases; junction bases outside the gene matches: 15. CDR3 in amino acids: CSVDSTQQGMGETQYF. In DNA form, the CDR3 reads TGCAGCGTTGACTCTACACAACAGGGGATGGGGGAGACCCAGTACTTC.

This clone was seen more than once but under ten times. The rearrangement links TRBV2 to TRBJ2-4; TRBD2 agrees at 8 bases. This CDR3 contains 15 residues. CDR1 is SNHLY and CDR2 is FYNNEI in the germline V gene. V was pared by 6 bases and J by 2 bases, with 6 bases of the junction left unmatched. The DNA for the CDR3 is TGTGCCAGCAGGAGGACTAGCAGTACCAAAAACATTCAGTACTTC. It specifies CASRRTSSTKNIQYF.